The source of this TCR beta chain is a study of cytomegalovirus exposure and HLA in healthy donors. Overall study: Researchers previously reported finding 90 million to 130 million unique TCR beta sequences from roughly 180 million T cells.

The CDR3 is 13 amino acids. The germline CDR1 and CDR2 sequences are MNHEY and SMNVEV (reference sequence). Trimming left V 5 bases short and J 1 base short, with 9 bases between. Study findings and constraints: Cytomegalovirus-associated TCR beta chains were listed, numbering 150 to 200.

To note about this clone: Its matching antigen is unknown.

The PCR had 60 Vbeta and 13 Jbeta primers. Here immunoSEQ multiplex PCR was the method, and the copy in TCRdb shows in-frame clones only, minus some. This specimen shows about 110,000 clones; the ten leading clones hold 6.8%. This receptor was identified in a middle-aged man in good health and CMV-seropositive. Material for sequencing was PBMCs. This chain links TRBV27 with TRBJ2-7; weak D call: TRBD1 (6 bases). The CDR3 is CASSQGHSYEQYF. In DNA, the CDR3 is TGTGCCAGCAGTCAGGGACATTCCTACGAGCAGTACTTC.